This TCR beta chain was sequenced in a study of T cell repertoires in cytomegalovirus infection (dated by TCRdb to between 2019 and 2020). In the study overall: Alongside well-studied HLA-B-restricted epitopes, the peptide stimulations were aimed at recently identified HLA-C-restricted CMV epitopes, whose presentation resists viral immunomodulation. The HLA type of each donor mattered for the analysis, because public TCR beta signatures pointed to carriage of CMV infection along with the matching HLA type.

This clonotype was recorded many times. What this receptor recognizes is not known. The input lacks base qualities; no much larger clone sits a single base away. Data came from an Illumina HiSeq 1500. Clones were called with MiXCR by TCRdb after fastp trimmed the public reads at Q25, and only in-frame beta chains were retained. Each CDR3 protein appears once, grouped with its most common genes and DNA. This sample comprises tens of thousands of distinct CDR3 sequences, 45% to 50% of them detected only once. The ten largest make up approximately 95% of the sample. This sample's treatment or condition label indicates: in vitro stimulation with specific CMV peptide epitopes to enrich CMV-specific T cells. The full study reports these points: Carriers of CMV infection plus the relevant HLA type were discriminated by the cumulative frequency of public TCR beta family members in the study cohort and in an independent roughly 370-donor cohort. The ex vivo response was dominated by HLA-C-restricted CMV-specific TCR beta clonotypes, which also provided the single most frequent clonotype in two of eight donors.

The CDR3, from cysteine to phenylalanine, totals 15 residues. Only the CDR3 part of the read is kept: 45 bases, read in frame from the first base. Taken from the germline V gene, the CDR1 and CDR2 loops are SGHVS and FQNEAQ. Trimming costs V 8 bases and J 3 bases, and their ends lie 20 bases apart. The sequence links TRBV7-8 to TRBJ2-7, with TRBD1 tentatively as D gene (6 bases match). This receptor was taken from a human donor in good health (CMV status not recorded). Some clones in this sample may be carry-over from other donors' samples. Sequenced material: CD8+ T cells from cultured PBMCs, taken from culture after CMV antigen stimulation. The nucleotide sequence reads TGTGCCAGCGATTCCAAGATGGACAGCCGCTACGAGCAGTACTTC. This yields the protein CASDSKMDSRYEQYF.